Listed below are T cell receptor beta chains from one sample, sequenced in a study of beta chain features in type 1 diabetes. TCRdb's table, derived via immunoSEQ multiplex PCR, lists solely in-frame clones and lacks some. The data show around 150,000 clones, with 7% to 9.5% seen just once and around 0.7% held by the top ten. Sequencing was carried out using central memory CD4+ T cells from blood. These receptor sequences come from a woman aged 25-40 years with type 1 diabetes. Each CDR3 is given with its conserved first and last residue. The order of the fields is clone size, V gene, CDR3 length, J gene, D gene, CDR3 protein, CDR3 DNA. The D gene is left open where the match is weak. Clone size is not always given. Where it is, it says once, few, many or a class for expanded clones.

clone size: many
V gene: TRBV30
CDR3 length: 13
J gene: TRBJ1-1
D gene: -
CDR3 protein: CAWSRDLNTEAFF
CDR3 DNA: TGTGCCTGGTCTAGGGACTTGAACACTGAAGCTTTCTTT

clone size: many
V gene: TRBV4-2
CDR3 length: 15
J gene: TRBJ1-1
D gene: -
CDR3 protein: CASSQDGGGDTEAFF
CDR3 DNA: TGTGCCAGCAGCCAAGATGGGGGAGGGGACACTGAAGCTTTCTTT

clone size: few
V gene: TRBV25-1
CDR3 length: 14
J gene: TRBJ1-1
D gene: TRBD1
CDR3 protein: CASSRNRGWTEAFF
CDR3 DNA: TGTGCCAGCAGTAGGAACAGGGGGTGGACTGAAGCTTTCTTT

clone size: many
V gene: TRBV18
CDR3 length: 16
J gene: TRBJ1-2
D gene: -
CDR3 protein: CASSPITGPSVYGYTF
CDR3 DNA: TGTGCCAGCTCACCAATCACAGGGCCGTCTGTCTATGGCTACACCTTC

clone size: -
V gene: TRBV7-2
CDR3 length: 14
J gene: TRBJ2-7
D gene: TRBD2
CDR3 protein: CASSSLAGVYEQYF
CDR3 DNA: TGTGCCAGCAGCTCACTAGCGGGAGTCTACGAGCAGTACTTC

clone size: -
V gene: TRBV7-2
CDR3 length: 14
J gene: TRBJ2-2
D gene: -
CDR3 protein: CASSLASNTGELFF
CDR3 DNA: TGTGCCAGCAGCTTAGCTTCAAACACCGGGGAGCTGTTTTTT

clone size: -
V gene: TRBV4-1
CDR3 length: 14
J gene: TRBJ2-1
D gene: -
CDR3 protein: CASSQVGLENEQFF
CDR3 DNA: TGCGCCAGCAGCCAAGTAGGTCTAGAGAATGAGCAGTTCTTC

clone size: -
V gene: TRBV6-1
CDR3 length: 15
J gene: TRBJ2-7
D gene: TRBD2
CDR3 protein: CASSTGTSFSYEQYF
CDR3 DNA: TGTGCCAGCAGTACCGGGACTAGCTTCTCCTACGAGCAGTACTTC

clone size: few
V gene: TRBV19
CDR3 length: 15
J gene: TRBJ2-5
D gene: TRBD1
CDR3 protein: CASSMEQGAGETQYF
CDR3 DNA: TGTGCCAGTAGTATGGAGCAGGGGGCGGGGGAGACCCAGTACTTC

clone size: few
V gene: TRBV25-1
CDR3 length: 14
J gene: TRBJ2-2
D gene: -
CDR3 protein: CASRGHSGTGELFF
CDR3 DNA: TGTGCCAGCCGTGGGCATAGCGGCACCGGGGAGCTGTTTTTT

clone size: few
V gene: TRBV9
CDR3 length: 13
J gene: TRBJ1-1
D gene: -
CDR3 protein: CASSASAGTEAFF
CDR3 DNA: TGTGCCAGCAGCGCCTCGGCGGGCACTGAAGCTTTCTTT

clone size: -
V gene: TRBV15
CDR3 length: 14
J gene: TRBJ2-1
D gene: -
CDR3 protein: CATARGEVRNEQFF
CDR3 DNA: TGTGCCACCGCAAGAGGAGAGGTTCGGAATGAGCAGTTCTTC

clone size: -
V gene: TRBV18
CDR3 length: 17
J gene: TRBJ2-1
D gene: TRBD2
CDR3 protein: CASSGGSPTSGYNEQFF
CDR3 DNA: TGTGCCAGCTCCGGCGGAAGCCCGACTAGCGGGTACAATGAGCAGTTCTTC

clone size: -
V gene: TRBV29-1
CDR3 length: 14
J gene: TRBJ2-3
D gene: -
CDR3 protein: CSVDRGADTDTQYF
CDR3 DNA: TGCAGCGTTGATCGGGGGGCAGACACAGATACGCAGTATTTT

clone size: -
V gene: TRBV7-2
CDR3 length: 13
J gene: TRBJ1-1
D gene: TRBD1
CDR3 protein: CASSRQGDLQAFF
CDR3 DNA: TGTGCCAGCAGCCGACAGGGGGACCTCCAAGCTTTCTTT

clone size: few
V gene: TRBV28
CDR3 length: 13
J gene: TRBJ1-5
D gene: -
CDR3 protein: CASTLRGHQPQHF
CDR3 DNA: TGTGCCAGCACCCTTAGGGGCCATCAGCCCCAGCATTTT

clone size: many
V gene: TRBV2
CDR3 length: 15
J gene: TRBJ1-5
D gene: TRBD1
CDR3 protein: CASSSRQGVHQPQHF
CDR3 DNA: TGTGCCAGCAGTTCTCGACAGGGGGTGCATCAGCCCCAGCATTTT

clone size: -
V gene: TRBV6-6
CDR3 length: 16
J gene: TRBJ2-7
D gene: TRBD2
CDR3 protein: CASSRTRTSFNYEQYF
CDR3 DNA: TGTGCCAGCAGTCGGACAAGGACTAGCTTCAACTACGAGCAGTACTTC

clone size: -
V gene: TRBV11-3
CDR3 length: 15
J gene: TRBJ2-3
D gene: -
CDR3 protein: CASSPRDFLTDTQYF
CDR3 DNA: TGTGCCAGCAGCCCCCGGGACTTCCTCACAGATACGCAGTATTTT

clone size: few
V gene: TRBV27
CDR3 length: 14
J gene: TRBJ1-4
D gene: -
CDR3 protein: CASSGGGTNEKLFF
CDR3 DNA: TGTGCCAGCAGTGGGGGGGGCACTAATGAAAAACTGTTTTTT

clone size: -
V gene: TRBV6-1
CDR3 length: 14
J gene: TRBJ2-7
D gene: TRBD2
CDR3 protein: CAIQTGTTSYEQYF
CDR3 DNA: TGTGCCATACAGACCGGGACTACCTCCTACGAGCAGTACTTC

clone size: few
V gene: TRBV29-1
CDR3 length: 15
J gene: TRBJ1-2
D gene: TRBD1
CDR3 protein: CSVPKGGQGFYGYTF
CDR3 DNA: TGCAGCGTTCCGAAGGGGGGACAGGGGTTCTATGGCTACACCTTC

clone size: -
V gene: TRBV5-6
CDR3 length: 14
J gene: TRBJ1-5
D gene: -
CDR3 protein: CASSLTGRDQPQHF
CDR3 DNA: TGTGCCAGCAGCTTGACAGGGAGGGATCAGCCCCAGCATTTT

clone size: few
V gene: TRBV7-2
CDR3 length: 14
J gene: TRBJ2-1
D gene: TRBD2
CDR3 protein: CASSLRGGTNEQFF
CDR3 DNA: TGTGCCAGCAGCTTACGCGGGGGGACGAATGAGCAGTTCTTC

clone size: few
V gene: TRBV7-9
CDR3 length: 14
J gene: TRBJ2-7
D gene: TRBD2
CDR3 protein: CASSLGTSGRQQYF
CDR3 DNA: TGTGCCAGCAGCCTCGGGACTAGCGGGAGGCAGCAGTACTTC

clone size: -
V gene: TRBV18
CDR3 length: 15
J gene: TRBJ1-4
D gene: -
CDR3 protein: CASSELSGAGEKLFF
CDR3 DNA: TGTGCCAGCTCAGAGCTGAGCGGGGCCGGAGAAAAACTGTTTTTT

clone size: -
V gene: TRBV2
CDR3 length: 12
J gene: TRBJ1-1
D gene: -
CDR3 protein: CASSDSRVTAFF
CDR3 DNA: TGTGCCAGCAGTGACAGCAGGGTAACAGCTTTCTTT

clone size: few
V gene: TRBV9
CDR3 length: 15
J gene: TRBJ1-5
D gene: TRBD1
CDR3 protein: CASSVDTGANQPQHF
CDR3 DNA: TGTGCCAGCAGCGTAGATACAGGGGCAAATCAGCCCCAGCATTTT

clone size: few
V gene: TRBV4-1
CDR3 length: 15
J gene: TRBJ2-1
D gene: TRBD2
CDR3 protein: CASSHGLAGVNEQFF
CDR3 DNA: TGCGCCAGCAGCCACGGACTAGCGGGAGTAAATGAGCAGTTCTTC

clone size: few
V gene: TRBV5-4
CDR3 length: 15
J gene: TRBJ1-5
D gene: -
CDR3 protein: CASSPTPSSNQPQHF
CDR3 DNA: TGTGCCAGCAGCCCCACCCCTAGTAGCAATCAGCCCCAGCATTTT

clone size: many
V gene: TRBV7-9
CDR3 length: 17
J gene: TRBJ1-5
D gene: TRBD1
CDR3 protein: CASSLWGSTGPNQPQHF
CDR3 DNA: TGTGCCAGCAGCTTATGGGGCTCGACAGGGCCTAATCAGCCCCAGCATTTT

clone size: -
V gene: TRBV6-6
CDR3 length: 14
J gene: TRBJ2-3
D gene: -
CDR3 protein: CASSYPWGENTQYF
CDR3 DNA: TGTGCCAGCAGTTACCCTTGGGGGGAGAATACGCAGTATTTT

clone size: -
V gene: TRBV30
CDR3 length: 14
J gene: TRBJ1-1
D gene: -
CDR3 protein: CAWSGEGGQTEAFF
CDR3 DNA: TGTGCCTGGAGCGGGGAGGGGGGGCAAACTGAAGCTTTCTTT

clone size: many
V gene: TRBV7-9
CDR3 length: 16
J gene: TRBJ1-2
D gene: -
CDR3 protein: CASSPPPRFSQSVYTF
CDR3 DNA: TGTGCCAGCAGCCCACCACCACGGTTTTCCCAGAGCGTCTACACCTTC

clone size: few
V gene: TRBV2
CDR3 length: 14
J gene: TRBJ1-1
D gene: -
CDR3 protein: CASKDSRTNTEAFF
CDR3 DNA: TGTGCCAGCAAGGACTCCCGGACGAACACTGAAGCTTTCTTT

clone size: -
V gene: TRBV7-9
CDR3 length: 15
J gene: TRBJ2-7
D gene: TRBD2
CDR3 protein: CASSPGAGGSYEQYF
CDR3 DNA: TGTGCCAGCAGCCCAGGAGCGGGAGGTTCCTACGAGCAGTACTTC

clone size: few
V gene: TRBV7-3
CDR3 length: 13
J gene: TRBJ1-5
D gene: -
CDR3 protein: CASSVGRNQPQHF
CDR3 DNA: TGTGCCAGCAGCGTAGGCAGGAATCAGCCCCAGCATTTT

clone size: -
V gene: TRBV28
CDR3 length: 15
J gene: TRBJ2-5
D gene: TRBD2
CDR3 protein: CASSFWTSGTETQYF
CDR3 DNA: TGTGCCAGCAGTTTCTGGACTAGCGGGACGGAGACCCAGTACTTC

clone size: few
V gene: TRBV11-2
CDR3 length: 13
J gene: TRBJ2-1
D gene: -
CDR3 protein: CASSFGLQNEQFF
CDR3 DNA: TGTGCCAGCAGCTTCGGTCTACAGAATGAGCAGTTCTTC

clone size: -
V gene: TRBV7-8
CDR3 length: 15
J gene: TRBJ2-7
D gene: -
CDR3 protein: CASSPTGTRGSEQYF
CDR3 DNA: TGTGCCAGCAGCCCTACAGGGACCAGGGGCAGCGAGCAGTACTTC

clone size: few
V gene: TRBV14
CDR3 length: 14
J gene: TRBJ2-1
D gene: -
CDR3 protein: CASSTQGFTDEQFF
CDR3 DNA: TGTGCCAGCAGCACACAGGGTTTTACGGATGAGCAGTTCTTC

clone size: few
V gene: TRBV29-1
CDR3 length: 15
J gene: TRBJ2-7
D gene: TRBD1
CDR3 protein: CSVEFNDRGIGEQYF
CDR3 DNA: TGCAGCGTTGAATTTAATGACAGGGGGATAGGAGAGCAGTACTTC

clone size: few
V gene: TRBV7-3
CDR3 length: 14
J gene: TRBJ2-3
D gene: -
CDR3 protein: CASIRTGLGDTQYF
CDR3 DNA: TGTGCCAGCATTAGGACGGGACTCGGAGATACGCAGTATTTT

clone size: -
V gene: TRBV6-1
CDR3 length: 14
J gene: TRBJ2-1
D gene: -
CDR3 protein: CASSEVAQNNEQFF
CDR3 DNA: TGTGCCAGCAGTGAAGTCGCCCAGAACAATGAGCAGTTCTTC